The 24 T cell receptor beta chains given below trace back to one sample, sequenced in a study of shared clonotypes between healthy human individuals. This table comes from immunoSEQ multiplex PCR, and its TCRdb copy is limited to in-frame clones, with some not included. The data contain nearly 1 million clones, over 60% of them singletons. The sequencing sample was made of memory CD4+ T cells sorted from blood. Subset reported: CD45RA-negative fraction. Source of these receptors: a man aged 18-30 years in good health.

The chain couples TRBV5-6 to TRBJ2-7, with 8 bases identical to TRBD1. The CDR3 is 15 amino acids. The V segment lost 2 bases and the J segment 0 bases; nucleotides outside the gene matches: 4. The germline V gene has CDR1 SGHDT and CDR2 YYEEEE. CDR3 region: CASSLGTGASYEQYF. CDR3 DNA: TGTGCCAGCAGCTTAGGGACAGGTGCCTCCTACGAGCAGTACTTC.

This rearrangement joins TRBV27 to TRBJ2-3; 9 bases align to TRBD2. Per germline, CDR1 MNHEY and CDR2 SMNVEV (reference sequence). The V gene end was trimmed by 0 bases and the J gene end by 0 bases; junction bases not matched to a gene: 4. The CDR3 is 17 amino acids. DNA for the CDR3: TGTGCCAGCAGTTTATCGGGGCGGGAGGGAAGCACAGATACGCAGTATTTT. It yields the protein CASSLSGREGSTDTQYF.

V gene TRBV28 combines with J gene TRBJ1-5; D unclear. The germline gives CDR1 MDHEN, CDR2 SYDVKM. The CDR3 has 16 residues. The V gene lost 6 bases and the J gene lost 2 bases, with 17 bases spanning the gap. The chain's CDR3 is CASSVLGGVGNQPQHF. In DNA form, the CDR3 reads TGTGCCAGCAGCGTCCTGGGTGGGGTTGGCAATCAGCCCCAGCATTTT.

This clone appeared once. The chain joins TRBV29-1 to TRBJ2-7, with D perhaps given as TRBD1 or TRBD2 (5 bases each). The germline CDR1 and CDR2 sequences are SQVTM and ANQGSEA. V lost 5 bases, J lost 2 bases, and 7 bases lay in between. The CDR3 length is 11 residues. The CDR3 is CSVRGTYEQYF. DNA of the CDR3: TGCAGCGTTCGGGGCACCTACGAGCAGTACTTC.

The V and J genes are TRBV25-1 and TRBJ1-1, with D possibly matching TRBD1 (5 bases). V was pared by 4 bases and J by 6 bases, with 15 bases between. The germline gives CDR1 MGHDK, CDR2 SYGVNS. The CDR3 has 14 amino acids. CDR3 sequence reads: CASSGNQGIAEAFF. In DNA, the CDR3 is TGTGCCAGCAGTGGGAATCAGGGAATTGCTGAAGCTTTCTTT.

The chain couples TRBV7-2 to TRBJ2-5; D possibly corresponds to TRBD2 (5 bases). V lost 5 bases to trimming and J lost 5 bases, with 15 bases between them. Germline CDR1 is SGHTA and CDR2 is FQGNSA. The CDR3 contains 14 residues. This CDR3 is CASSRGSAAETQYF. The CDR3 DNA reads as TGTGCCAGCAGCCGTGGGAGCGCCGCCGAGACCCAGTACTTC.

The CDR3 coding sequence is TGCAGCGTTAACCTAAGAGAGACCCAGTACTTC. Translating it yields CSVNLRETQYF. The chain uses TRBV29-1 and TRBJ2-5; no firm D call. Germline assignment: CDR1 SQVTM and CDR2 ANQGSEA. The CDR3 has 11 amino acids. Trimming left V 5 bases short and J 4 bases short, with 8 bases between.

The chain joins TRBV5-1 to TRBJ2-3; no definite D call. From germline, CDR1 is SGHRS and CDR2 YFSETQ. The CDR3 is 15 amino acids. V shed 1 base and J shed 6 bases, with 15 bases lying between them. The CDR3 nucleotides read TGCGCCAGCAGCTTGAGTGCCGGGCTTCGGGATACGCAGTATTTT. Its translation is CASSLSAGLRDTQYF.

In its sample, this clone was seen many times. The chain employs TRBV14 and TRBJ2-5; either TRBD1 or TRBD2 may fit D (5 bases each). The ends were cut back, 1 base at V and 4 bases at J, with 13 bases in the middle. The CDR3 is made up of 15 amino acids. In germline, CDR1 is SGHDN, CDR2 FVKESK. The CDR3 DNA reads TGTGCCAGCAGCCAAGCGCTGAGGGGAACAGAGACCCAGTACTTC. This encodes CASSQALRGTETQYF.

The chain carries TRBV5-4 and TRBJ2-7; 9 bases are shared with TRBD2. This CDR3 contains 16 residues. In germline, CDR1 is SGHNT, CDR2 YYREEE (reference sequence). J was trimmed by 0 bases and V by 7 bases; bases with no gene match: 11. This CDR3 is CASSLGTSSLSYEQYF. In DNA, the CDR3 is TGTGCCAGCTCACTGGGGACTAGCTCCCTCTCCTACGAGCAGTACTTC.

The chain is built from TRBV30 and TRBJ2-7, with D unclear. CDR1 GTSNPN and CDR2 SVGIG come from the germline V gene (reference sequence). This CDR3 comprises 12 residues. The V gene lost 0 bases and the J gene lost 4 bases, with 7 bases spanning the gap. CDR3 amino acids: CAWSVRNYEQYF. Here the CDR3 DNA reads TGTGCCTGGAGTGTACGGAATTACGAGCAGTACTTC.

V usage is TRBV6-5 and J usage is TRBJ1-1; 7 nucleotides agree with TRBD1. V was pared by 6 bases and J by 7 bases, with 11 bases of the junction left unmatched. CDR1 and CDR2 from the germline V gene are MNHEY and SVGAGI. The CDR3 is 14 residues long. As DNA, the CDR3 is TGTGCCAGCAGACCTGTTGGGACAGCAGTTGAAGCTTTCTTT. Translation: CASRPVGTAVEAFF.

This sequence joins TRBV9 and TRBJ2-2; possible D gene TRBD2, 6 bases. Deletions cut 4 bases from V and 3 bases from J, with 16 bases between. The germline V gene encodes CDR1 SGDLS and CDR2 YYNGEE. This CDR3 is built from 16 residues. Written as DNA, the CDR3 is TGTGCCAGCAGCAGGAGCGGCGGGGCTTACACCGGGGAGCTGTTTTTT. Its translation: CASSRSGGAYTGELFF.

The chain recombines TRBV29-1 with TRBJ2-2; 9 nucleotides line up with TRBD2. CDR3 length: 14 residues. J lost 2 bases, V lost 6 bases, and 4 bases had no gene match. The germline CDR1 and CDR2 sequences are SQVTM and ANQGSEA. CDR3 coding DNA: TGCAGCGTGGCTAGCGGGGACAACACCGGGGAGCTGTTTTTT. As protein: CSVASGDNTGELFF.

The chain uses TRBV5-1 and TRBJ2-6; 10 bases are shared with TRBD1. Germline loops: CDR1 SGHRS, CDR2 YFSETQ. V trimming: 4 bases; J trimming: 2 bases; junction bases outside the gene matches: 3. The CDR3 sequence is 16 residues long. The CDR3 coding sequence is TGCGCCAGCAGCCTCGGGACAGGGGCTGGGGCCAACGTCCTGACTTTC. It is translated as CASSLGTGAGANVLTF.

The J gene is TRBJ2-7, the V gene TRBV11-2; tentatively, D is TRBD1 (9 bases). V lost 5 bases and J 4 bases, leaving 27 bases between the germline ends. The CDR3 is 18 residues long. The germline V gene has CDR1 SGHAT and CDR2 FQNNGV. DNA for the CDR3: TGTGCCAGCAGCCGGGGGGGACAGGGAAGAAGGCGTGGGTACGAGCAGTACTTC. This sequence encodes CASSRGGQGRRRGYEQYF.

This clone was observed many times. In the same sample, other DNA sequences code for this CDR3. The chain is built from TRBV19 and TRBJ1-5; D is uncertain. V was trimmed by 8 bases and J by 0 bases, leaving 5 bases between them. The CDR3 loop spans 12 amino acids. Per germline, CDR1 LNHDA and CDR2 SQIVND (reference sequence). The CDR3 spells CASRDSNQPQHF. In nucleotides, the CDR3 is TGTGCCAGTCGGGATAGCAATCAGCCCCAGCATTTT.

On this clone: The same CDR3 arises from other DNA sequences in this sample as well. J is TRBJ1-1 and V is TRBV4-3; D is ambiguous. The germline V gene has CDR1 LGHNA and CDR2 YSLEER. The CDR3 runs 13 residues. V was cut by 0 bases and J by 6 bases, with 8 bases left in between. The CDR3 sequence is CASSQDLRAEAFF. The CDR3 DNA follows: TGCGCCAGCAGCCAAGATCTTCGTGCTGAAGCTTTCTTT.

This clone has only a few counts. This rearrangement joins TRBV30 to TRBJ1-5; D possibly corresponds to TRBD1 (6 bases). V lost 2 bases and J lost 0, with 23 bases in between. Germline V gene sequence: CDR1 GTSNPN, CDR2 SVGIG (reference sequence). This CDR3 spans 19 amino acids. The CDR3, as DNA: TGTGCCTGGAGTCCCCGCCGGGGGCAGGGGATGTATAGCAATCAGCCCCAGCATTTT. This translates into CAWSPRRGQGMYSNQPQHF.

This clone was seen more than once but under ten times. V usage is TRBV27 and J usage is TRBJ1-2; D might be TRBD1 (6 bases). Per the germline V gene, CDR1 is MNHEY and CDR2 is SMNVEV (reference sequence). The V and J ends lost 5 bases and 7 bases respectively, with 14 bases between them. The CDR3 contains 13 residues. DNA for the CDR3: TGTGCCAGCAGTACAGGGATGTCTTCTGGCTACACCTTC. Translating it yields CASSTGMSSGYTF.

V is TRBV6-1 and J is TRBJ1-5, with D hard to call. The CDR3 length is 15 residues. Trimming took 1 base from V and 3 from J, leaving 10 bases between them. Germline V CDR1 and CDR2: MNHNS, SASEGT. The CDR3 is CASSEGIQFNQPQHF. DNA for the CDR3: TGTGCCAGCAGTGAAGGAATCCAGTTCAATCAGCCCCAGCATTTT.

This chain links TRBV28 with TRBJ2-7; possibly TRBD2 for D (7 bases). V lost 3 bases to trimming and J lost 2 bases, with 11 bases between them. CDR3 size: 14 residues. Germline-derived CDR1 and CDR2 are MDHEN and SYDVKM. CDR3 nucleotides: TGTGCCAGCAGTTTGGGGGGGGGCCCCTACGAGCAGTACTTC. It translates to CASSLGGGPYEQYF.

This chain joins TRBV28 and TRBJ1-5; a possible D gene is TRBD1 (5 bases). Germline V gene sequence: CDR1 MDHEN, CDR2 SYDVKM. This CDR3 comprises 16 residues. Trimming left V 7 bases short and J 0 bases short, with 16 bases between. DNA of the CDR3: TGTGCCAGCACAACCCTCGGGGGGTATAGCAATCAGCCCCAGCATTTT. It specifies CASTTLGGYSNQPQHF.

This chain links TRBV7-8 with TRBJ2-4; possibly TRBD2 for D (5 bases). Trimming took off 1 base at V and 8 bases at J, with 18 bases between the two ends. The length of the CDR3 is 16 residues. Germline lookup yields CDR1 SGHVS and CDR2 FQNEAQ. This CDR3 is CASSLDSRRLGDIQYF. The CDR3 DNA sequence: TGTGCCAGCAGCTTAGACTCTAGACGTCTCGGGGACATTCAGTACTTC.